Sequencing of this T cell receptor (beta chain) was carried out in a study of T cells in Graves' hyperthyroidism and ophthalmopathy. Study details: At the time of initial diagnosis and before any treatment, peripheral blood was collected.

Used for diagnoses were clinical symptoms, serum thyroxine and TRAb, thyroid ultrasound and orbital computed tomography. Between the trimmed V and J ends, which lost 6 bases and 6 bases, there was a span of 5 bases. Germline CDR1 and CDR2: LNHDA and SQIVND (reference sequence). The CDR3 is made up of 10 amino acids. There are many counts of this clonotype. What was amplified from RNA transcripts were TCR beta CDR3 regions. Carried out on the TCR CDR3, a first-round RT-PCR used the HTBI primer set. TCRdb reprocessed the multiplex PCR reads via MiXCR and lists one record per CDR3 protein. The sample holds nearly 600,000 distinct CDR3 sequences, approximately 15% seen once.

The sequence was obtained from a woman under 40 with Graves' hyperthyroidism that later progressed to Graves' ophthalmopathy. The sample comprised blood. This sequence joins TRBV19 and TRBJ1-2; D is ambiguous. In DNA, the CDR3 is TGTGCCAGTAGACGAGATGGCTACACCTTC. It yields the protein CASRRDGYTF.